One and the same sample provided the 25 T cell receptor beta chains below, sequenced in a study of CD8 T cells in ankylosing spondylitis. TCRdb reprocessed the 5' RACE reads via MiXCR and lists one record per CDR3 protein. In the table there are roughly 260,000 distinct CDR3 sequences, around 18% of which are singletons. Specimen: blood, either unsorted or a sorted T cell fraction (not recorded which). Receptors originate from a male donor with ankylosing spondylitis or in good health (not recorded which).

This clonotype has only a few counts. The rearrangement uses TRBV5-1 and TRBJ2-6, with no clear D. The germline gives CDR1 SGHRS, CDR2 YFSETQ. This CDR3 comprises 15 residues. V was cut by 4 bases and J by 4 bases, with 12 bases left in between. The chain's CDR3 is CASSTTQQGANVLTF. CDR3 in DNA: TGCGCCAGCAGCACCACACAGCAGGGGGCCAACGTCCTGACTTTC.

This clonotype has more than one count but fewer than ten. V gene TRBV27 combines with J gene TRBJ1-2; D ambiguous. The CDR3 consists of 12 residues. Germline CDR1 and CDR2: MNHEY and SMNVEV (reference sequence). V shed 5 bases and J shed 8 bases, with 12 bases lying between them. The CDR3 sequence is CASSRGTGGYTF. For the CDR3, the DNA is TGTGCCAGCAGTCGGGGTACTGGCGGCTACACCTTC.

This rearrangement joins TRBV11-2 to TRBJ1-1; D possibly corresponds to TRBD1 (5 bases). Germline CDR1 SGHAT, CDR2 FQNNGV. V lost 0 bases to trimming and J lost 9 bases, with 14 bases between them. This CDR3 contains 14 residues. DNA of the CDR3: TGTGCCAGCAGCTTAGATGCAGGGAGCAGGAAAGCTTTCTTT. The encoded protein is CASSLDAGSRKAFF.

This clonotype has only a few counts. The chain recombines TRBV10-3 with TRBJ2-2; D unclear. The CDR3 consists of 12 residues. V was shortened by 5 bases and J by 2 bases, with 3 bases between the two germline ends. Germline CDR1 is ENHRY and CDR2 is SYGVKD. CDR3: CAISTNTGELFF. The CDR3 DNA sequence: TGTGCCATCAGTACCAACACCGGGGAGCTGTTTTTT.

J is TRBJ1-5 and V is TRBV4-1; no definite D call. Trimming took off 1 base at V and 4 bases at J, with 5 bases between the two ends. The CDR3 loop spans 13 amino acids. CDR1 is MGHRA and CDR2 is YSYEKL in the germline V gene. CDR3 sequence: CASSQALNQPQHF. In nucleotides, the CDR3 is TGCGCCAGCAGCCAAGCATTAAATCAGCCCCAGCATTTT.

V is TRBV7-2 and J is TRBJ2-7; 9 positions agree with TRBD2. The CDR3 has 15 amino acids. From germline, CDR1 is SGHTA and CDR2 FQGNSA. With V trimmed by 5 bases and J by 0 bases, 5 bases remained unmatched. CDR3 nucleotides: TGTGCCAGCAGCCAGGGGACTAGCAGCTCCTACGAGCAGTACGTC. This translates into CASSQGTSSSYEQYV.

This clonotype was found a few times. V usage is TRBV7-3 and J usage is TRBJ2-3; 7 positions match TRBD2. V lost 5 bases, J lost 6 bases, and 8 bases stayed unmatched. The CDR3 runs 14 residues. Germline V lookup: CDR1 SGHTA, CDR2 FQGTGA. In DNA, the CDR3 is TGTGCCAGCAGCAGACTCCAGGGAGGGGATACGCAGTATTTT. Its protein product is CASSRLQGGDTQYF. The full variable domain, with the rest looked up from reference TRBV7-3 and TRBJ2-3, is GAGVSQTPSNKVTEKGKYVELRCDPISGHTALYWYRQSLGQGPEFLIYFQGTGAADDSGLPNDRFFAVRPEGSVSTLKIQRTERGDSAVYLCASSRLQGGDTQYFGPGTRLTVL.

This chain links TRBV12-3 or TRBV12-4 with TRBJ1-2; no reliable D call. V lost 5 bases and J 0 bases, leaving 19 bases between the germline ends. The CDR3 runs 17 residues. In DNA, the CDR3 is TGTGCCAGCAGTGGGGTGTCGGGGTCTAAGGCTAACTATGGCTACACCTTC. Protein product: CASSGVSGSKANYGYTF.

This clonotype came up a few times. The CDR3 reads CASSGTNPTQYF. Written as DNA, the CDR3 is TGTGCCAGCAGCGGTACCAACCCGACCCAGTACTTC. The rearrangement links TRBV9 to TRBJ2-5; D is unresolved. Trimming removed 3 bases from V and 7 bases from J, with 10 bases in between. CDR3 length equals 12 residues. Germline CDR1 SGDLS, CDR2 YYNGEE.

V and J are TRBV24-1 and TRBJ2-5; TRBD1 matches at 8 bases. This CDR3 has 15 amino acids. Trimming took 0 bases from V and 5 from J; bases not matched to a gene: 4. Per germline, CDR1 KGHDR and CDR2 SFDVKD. In DNA, the CDR3 is TGTGCCACCAGTGATTTGGGGACAGGTTCGGAGACCCAGTACTTC. This sequence encodes CATSDLGTGSETQYF.

Only a few counts were recorded for this clonotype. This chain links TRBV6-4 with TRBJ1-2; 9 nucleotides line up with TRBD1. Germline V gene lookup returns CDR1 MRHNA and CDR2 SNTAGT. This CDR3 contains 13 residues. Trimming at V came to 5 bases and at J to 4 bases, leaving 2 bases not matched to a gene. This CDR3 reads CASSMDRGYGYTF. The CDR3 DNA reads TGTGCCAGCAGTATGGACAGGGGCTATGGCTACACCTTC.

This clonotype was observed a few times. The V gene is TRBV12-3 or TRBV12-4, the J gene TRBJ1-3, with D possibly TRBD1 on 6 matching bases. The CDR3 is 15 residues long. V shed 1 base and J shed 0 bases, with 7 bases lying between them. CDR3 region: CASSLGTDSGNTIYF. The CDR3 nucleotides read TGTGCCAGCAGTTTAGGGACAGACTCTGGAAACACCATATATTTT.

The chain links TRBV2 to TRBJ1-2; D uncertain. Per the germline V gene, CDR1 is SNHLY and CDR2 is FYNNEI. The CDR3 has 13 amino acids. V dropped 5 bases and J dropped 6 bases, with 13 bases sitting between them. In DNA, the CDR3 is TGTGCCAGCAGTACGCGGTTGTCTGATGGCTACACCTTC. Protein product: CASSTRLSDGYTF.

The chain combines TRBV5-1 with TRBJ1-1, with a weak D call TRBD1 (5 bases). Germline V gene sequence: CDR1 SGHRS, CDR2 YFSETQ. Trimming stripped 0 bases from V and 2 bases from J, with 14 bases between. The CDR3 contains 16 residues. The CDR3, as DNA: TGCGCCAGCAGCTTGGCCGACGGGGGGGTTAACACTGAAGCTTTCTTT. Residues: CASSLADGGVNTEAFF.

This clonotype occurred a few times. This chain connects TRBV5-1 to TRBJ2-7; 9 bases map to TRBD1. Trimming cost V 0 bases and J 5 bases; bases outside gene matches: 6. CDR1 is SGHRS, CDR2 YFSETQ, per germline. The CDR3 covers 15 residues. DNA for the CDR3: TGCGCCAGCAGCTTGGGGGGGACAGGGACCCACGAGCAGTACGTC. It yields the protein CASSLGGTGTHEQYV.

This clonotype showed up many times. Written as DNA, the CDR3 is TGTGCCAGCAGCCCGGGACAGGGCGATTCACCCCTCCACTTT. It is translated as CASSPGQGDSPLHF. The chain employs TRBV5-6 and TRBJ1-6; the match to TRBD1 covers 9 bases. From germline, CDR1 is SGHDT and CDR2 YYEEEE. J lost 8 bases, V lost 4 bases, and 4 bases had no gene match. CDR3 length: 14 amino acids. Variable domain in full (rest from reference TRBV5-6 and TRBJ1-6): DAGVTQSPTHLIKTRGQQVTLRCSPKSGHDTVSWYQQALGQGPQFIFQYYEEEERQRGNFPDRFSGHQFPNYSSELNVNALLLGDSALYLCASSPGQGDSPLHFGNGTRLTVT.

This clonotype was detected only a few times. The chain employs TRBV9 and TRBJ2-3; D is ambiguous. The CDR3 has 13 residues. The germline V gene has CDR1 SGDLS and CDR2 YYNGEE. Trimming stripped 5 bases from V and 1 base from J, with 8 bases between. In DNA, the CDR3 is TGTGCCAGCAGATCAGCAGGCACAGATACGCAGTATTTT. It yields the protein CASRSAGTDTQYF.

The chain uses TRBV10-3 and TRBJ2-7; tentative D call: TRBD1 (6 bases). Trimming removed 11 bases at V and 3 bases at J, with 17 bases between. CDR1 ENHRY and CDR2 SYGVKD come from the germline V gene. This CDR3 has 13 amino acids. The CDR3 nucleotides read TGTGCCGCAAGAGGACAGTTAAGCTACGAGCAGTACGTC. Amino acids: CAARGQLSYEQYV.

V gene TRBV28 combines with J gene TRBJ1-3, with a weak D call TRBD1 (6 bases). Germline-derived CDR1 and CDR2 are MDHEN and SYDVKM. V dropped 10 bases and J dropped 0 bases, with 13 bases sitting between them. CDR3 size: 14 residues. CDR3 residues: CATTDSRSGNTIYF. DNA of the CDR3: TGTGCCACTACGGACAGTCGCTCTGGAAACACCATATATTTT.

This rearrangement joins TRBV29-1 to TRBJ2-5; 8 bases align to TRBD2. Germline-derived CDR1 and CDR2 are SQVTM and ANQGSEA. Trimming took 5 bases from V and 1 from J; bases not matched to a gene: 9. The CDR3 loop spans 15 amino acids. CDR3 in amino acids: CSVFKGLGSQETQYF. The DNA for the CDR3 is TGCAGCGTTTTTAAGGGACTAGGGAGCCAAGAGACCCAGTACTTC.

V is TRBV29-1 and J is TRBJ2-5; possible D gene TRBD2, 6 bases. CDR3 size: 12 residues. V lost 7 bases and J 4 bases, leaving 13 bases between the germline ends. Germline V CDR1 and CDR2: SQVTM, ANQGSEA. In nucleotides, the CDR3 is TGCAGCGGGAGACTAGTAGGAGAGACCCAGTACTTC. Its translation: CSGRLVGETQYF.

The chain employs TRBV15 and TRBJ2-2; TRBD2 matches 10 bases. In germline, CDR1 is LNHNV, CDR2 YYDKDF (reference sequence). This CDR3 spans 16 amino acids. Trimming took 11 bases from V and 6 from J; bases not matched to a gene: 15. CDR3 protein: CAASSGLATWPGELFF. CDR3 sequence (DNA): TGTGCCGCCTCTTCGGGACTAGCGACATGGCCCGGGGAGCTGTTTTTT.

This clonotype occurred a few times. The rearrangement joins TRBV12-3 or TRBV12-4 to TRBJ2-5; 8 bases fit TRBD1. The CDR3 has 13 amino acids. Germline trimming cut 7 bases from V and 5 bases from J; bases unmatched to any gene: 6. The CDR3 DNA reads as TGTGCCAGCACCACGACAGGGGATGAGACCCAGTACTTC. Its protein is CASTTTGDETQYF.

The chain joins TRBV6-1 to TRBJ1-6; 7 bases fit TRBD1. Germline V gene data show CDR1 as MNHNS and CDR2 as SASEGT. The CDR3 has 13 amino acids. V lost 10 bases to trimming and J lost 6 bases; unmatched junction nucleotides: 6. The CDR3 DNA sequence: TGTGCCATGAACAGGGGTATTAATTCACCCCTCCACTTT. Its translation is CAMNRGINSPLHF.

The chain recombines TRBV20-1 with TRBJ1-2, with 9 positions matching TRBD1. CDR3 length: 15 amino acids. Germline-derived CDR1 and CDR2 are DFQATT and SNEGSKA (reference sequence). The junction had 7 bases not matched to a gene; V was cut back by 3 bases and J by 2 bases. CDR3 residues: CSASNPGQGNYGYTF. The CDR3, as DNA: TGCAGTGCTAGTAACCCGGGACAGGGAAACTATGGCTACACCTTC.